This T cell receptor beta chain comes out of a study of blood T cells in healthy people across ages. The second PCR ran about 6 to 12 cycles with a sample-barcoded 5' primer and J-beta primers. In TCRdb, the 5' RACE reads were re-called with MiXCR into one record per CDR3 protein. The table records fewer than 900,000 distinct CDR3 sequences, approximately 49% of them present only once. Germline lookup yields CDR1 MNHEY and CDR2 SVGEGT. The germline V and J ends were trimmed by 2 bases and 2 bases, with 10 bases remaining between them. CDR3 length equals 14 residues. The TCR originated in a woman aged 55-75 years in good health. The genes are TRBV6-2 or TRBV6-3 and TRBJ2-7; D may correspond to TRBD1 or TRBD2 (5 bases each). Sequencing used blood. The chain's CDR3 is CASSYGTAAYEQYF. The CDR3 DNA reads TGTGCCAGCAGTTACGGGACCGCCGCCTACGAGCAGTACTTC.